This is a list of T cell receptor beta chains from one sample in a study of OX40 agonist ivuxolimab in advanced cancers. Profiled with immunoSEQ multiplex PCR; TCRdb holds only in-frame clones, not every one. The table has some 74,000 clones, roughly 78% seen once. The sample in question was CD4+ or CD8+ T cells sorted from blood, obtained in a trial of the OX40 agonist ivuxolimab. All receptors come from an adult with an advanced solid tumor such as melanoma, head and neck, liver or kidney cancer. Both conserved end residues are part of each CDR3. Fields, in order: clone size, J gene, D gene, V gene, CDR3 DNA, CDR3 protein. The D gene is left open where the match is weak. Not every row has a clone size; where given, it reads once, few, many or a size class.

size: -
J: TRBJ2-1
D: -
V: TRBV9
DNA: TGTGCCAGCACCTCCCACCCTACTGGGCTATTAGACAATGAGCAGTTCTTC
CDR3: CASTSHPTGLLDNEQFF

size: -
J: TRBJ2-7
D: TRBD2
V: TRBV6-1
DNA: TGTGCCAGCAGTCTTAGCGGGGGGGCCTACGAGCAGTACTTC
CDR3: CASSLSGGAYEQYF

size: once
J: TRBJ1-5
D: -
V: TRBV6-6
DNA: TGTGCCAGCGTCACCTCGGGGGTCAATCAGCCCCAGCATTTT
CDR3: CASVTSGVNQPQHF

size: -
J: TRBJ2-3
D: TRBD1
V: TRBV9
DNA: TGTGCCAGCAGCGTATCCATCACAGGGGGTAGTACAGATACGCAGTATTTT
CDR3: CASSVSITGGSTDTQYF

size: -
J: TRBJ2-7
D: -
V: TRBV6-5
DNA: TGTGCCAGCAGCCTGTACCGGGACGGCTACGAGCAGTACTTC
CDR3: CASSLYRDGYEQYF

size: -
J: TRBJ2-7
D: TRBD2
V: TRBV7-8
DNA: TGTGCCAGCATGACTAGCGGCACTGACTACGAGCAGTACTTC
CDR3: CASMTSGTDYEQYF

size: -
J: TRBJ1-2
D: TRBD1
V: TRBV5-5
DNA: TGTGCCAGCAGCTTGGCCGTGACAGGGAGGGGCTACACCTTC
CDR3: CASSLAVTGRGYTF

size: -
J: TRBJ2-1
D: -
V: TRBV7-9
DNA: TGTGCCAGCGGAAGCGCCCAAGCCTCCTACAATGAGCAGTTCTTC
CDR3: CASGSAQASYNEQFF

size: -
J: TRBJ2-1
D: TRBD2
V: TRBV18
DNA: TGTGCCAGCTCACGAGGACTAGCGGCTACCTACAATGAGCAGTTCTTC
CDR3: CASSRGLAATYNEQFF

size: -
J: TRBJ2-7
D: -
V: TRBV2
DNA: TGTGCCAGCAGTGTCAGGGGAGTGCACTACGAGCAGTACTTC
CDR3: CASSVRGVHYEQYF

size: few
J: TRBJ1-1
D: -
V: TRBV20-1
DNA: TGCAGTGCGTCTATAGAAGCTTTCTTT
CDR3: CSASIEAFF

size: -
J: TRBJ1-2
D: TRBD1
V: TRBV2
DNA: TGTGCCAGCAGTCCCACAAGTCTCGACAGGGGGCCTGGCTACACCTTC
CDR3: CASSPTSLDRGPGYTF

size: -
J: TRBJ2-1
D: -
V: TRBV7-8
DNA: TGTGCCAGCAGCTTTAGCGCCAACTCCTACAATGAGCAGTTCTTC
CDR3: CASSFSANSYNEQFF

size: -
J: TRBJ2-5
D: TRBD1
V: TRBV28
DNA: TGTGCCAGCAGTTTCCGTAGGGGGCCCTCGGAGACCCAGTACTTC
CDR3: CASSFRRGPSETQYF

size: -
J: TRBJ2-6
D: -
V: TRBV6-5
DNA: TGTGCCACTCGTGGGCCCGGGACCGGGGCCAACGTCCTGACTTTC
CDR3: CATRGPGTGANVLTF

size: -
J: TRBJ1-1
D: TRBD1
V: TRBV9
DNA: TGTGCCAGCAGCGTGGCCAGCACAGGGGTGAACACTGAAGCTTTCTTT
CDR3: CASSVASTGVNTEAFF

size: once
J: TRBJ1-1
D: TRBD1
V: TRBV6-1
DNA: TGTGCCGGGGGGCGCCGGGACAGGAGCACTGAAGCTTTCTTT
CDR3: CAGGRRDRSTEAFF

size: -
J: TRBJ1-1
D: -
V: TRBV7-2
DNA: TGTGCCAGCAGCTTAGCGGGTCCAGGGGCTAGCAGACCTGAAGCTTTCTTT
CDR3: CASSLAGPGASRPEAFF

size: -
J: TRBJ2-5
D: TRBD1
V: TRBV27
DNA: TGTGCCAGCAGACCCTACGGACAGGGTGTCCAAGAGACCCAGTACTTC
CDR3: CASRPYGQGVQETQYF

size: once
J: TRBJ1-1
D: -
V: TRBV7-6
DNA: TGTGCCAGCAGCCGCGGCCCGAACACTGAAGCTTTCTTT
CDR3: CASSRGPNTEAFF

size: -
J: TRBJ2-7
D: TRBD1
V: TRBV6-6
DNA: TGTGCCAGCAGTTACGCCGGACAGGGAGACTACGAGCAGTACTTC
CDR3: CASSYAGQGDYEQYF

size: few
J: TRBJ2-7
D: -
V: TRBV6-1
DNA: TGTGCCAGCAGCCATACAGGGGGGGGATACGAGCAGTACTTC
CDR3: CASSHTGGGYEQYF

size: -
J: TRBJ2-3
D: TRBD2
V: TRBV5-4
DNA: TGTGCCAGCAGCTTCGGTCTAGCGGTCAGCACAGATACGCAGTATTTT
CDR3: CASSFGLAVSTDTQYF

size: few
J: TRBJ1-5
D: TRBD1
V: TRBV2
DNA: TGTGCCAGCAGTGGGACAGGGGGCAATCAGCCCCAGCATTTT
CDR3: CASSGTGGNQPQHF

size: -
J: TRBJ2-1
D: TRBD2
V: TRBV28
DNA: TGTGCCAGCAGTTTTTATATCGGGGGGGCCACCTACAATGAGCAGTTCTTC
CDR3: CASSFYIGGATYNEQFF

size: once
J: TRBJ2-3
D: TRBD2
V: TRBV5-8
DNA: TGTGCCAGCAGCTTGGCGTCGACTAGCGGGGGAAAGGATACGCAGTATTTT
CDR3: CASSLASTSGGKDTQYF

size: -
J: TRBJ2-5
D: -
V: TRBV7-2
DNA: TGTGCCAGCAGCTTAAATGCGGGGAGGGAGACCCAGTACTTC
CDR3: CASSLNAGRETQYF

size: -
J: TRBJ2-3
D: TRBD1
V: TRBV7-9
DNA: TGTGCCAGCAGCTTAGGACAGGGGGACAGCACAGATACGCAGTATTTT
CDR3: CASSLGQGDSTDTQYF